Following are 17 T cell receptor beta chains from one sample sequenced in a study of beta chain features in type 1 diabetes. Every isolated RNA sample was fully reverse transcribed, so sequencing captured expressed TCRB transcripts. TCRdb's copy holds only in-frame clones and misses some; the assay was immunoSEQ multiplex PCR. The sample has around 400,000 clones; approximately 16% are singletons. Sequencing input: naive CD4+ T cells from blood. The receptor set was obtained from a young woman in good health.

This clone came up a few times. The chain uses TRBV30 and TRBJ2-1; 9 bases fit TRBD2. CDR1 and CDR2 from the germline V gene are GTSNPN and SVGIG (reference sequence). V was clipped by 2 bases and J by 12 bases; unmatched bases: 8. The CDR3 length is 13 residues. The DNA of the CDR3 is TGTGCCTGGAGTAAGACACTAGCGGGCGGGCAGTTCTTC. Amino acids: CAWSKTLAGGQFF.

This clone was detected only a few times. The chain employs TRBV29-1 and TRBJ2-1, with TRBD1 as a possible D gene (6 bases). CDR1 is SQVTM, CDR2 ANQGSEA, per germline. V was cut by 8 bases and J by 3 bases, with 17 bases left in between. The length of the CDR3 is 14 residues. The CDR3 coding sequence is TGCAGCTGGGGGCTAGGGGGAATCTACAATGAGCAGTTCTTC. Translated: CSWGLGGIYNEQFF.

This clone has more than one count but fewer than ten. The chain recombines TRBV30 with TRBJ1-3; D is possibly TRBD1 (5 bases). V lost 0 bases, J lost 8 bases, and 8 bases lay in between. The CDR3 is 12 amino acids. Looked up from germline, CDR1 is GTSNPN and CDR2 is SVGIG (reference sequence). CDR3 sequence reads: CAWSVRGDTIYF. In DNA form, the CDR3 reads TGTGCCTGGAGTGTCCGGGGGGACACCATATATTTT.

The chain couples TRBV30 to TRBJ2-7; TRBD2 matches at 9 bases. Germline assignment: CDR1 GTSNPN and CDR2 SVGIG (reference sequence). Germline trimming cut 3 bases from V and 5 bases from J; bases unmatched to any gene: 8. This CDR3 contains 14 residues. This CDR3 is CAWRLAGRTHEQYF. The CDR3 DNA reads TGTGCCTGGAGGCTAGCGGGAAGGACCCACGAGCAGTACTTC.

This clone was picked up a small number of times. This chain joins TRBV30 and TRBJ2-7, with D possibly matching TRBD2 (5 bases). Germline lookup yields CDR1 GTSNPN and CDR2 SVGIG (reference sequence). The CDR3 runs to 13 residues. Trimming removed 2 bases from V and 2 bases from J, with 10 bases in between. CDR3 bases: TGTGCCTGGAGTAGGTCGACTACCTACGAGCAGTACTTC. Protein sequence: CAWSRSTTYEQYF.

This clone was found a few times. The chain couples TRBV7-9 to TRBJ2-1; 7 nucleotides match TRBD1. Germline lookup yields CDR1 SEHNR and CDR2 FQNEAQ (reference sequence). V was pared by 1 base and J by 13 bases, with 4 bases of the junction left unmatched. CDR3 length: 12 amino acids. The CDR3 spells CASSLGRQGQFF. DNA for the CDR3: TGTGCCAGCAGCTTAGGAAGACAGGGTCAGTTCTTC.

This chain uses TRBV18 with TRBJ2-7, with TRBD1 matching 7 bases. Trimming took 5 bases from V and 5 from J; bases not matched to a gene: 9. CDR3 length equals 14 residues. Germline loops: CDR1 KGHSH, CDR2 LQKENI. CDR3 coding DNA: TGTGCCAGCTCAGCAAACAGGGGTCTAGACGAGCAGTACTTC. Its protein product is CASSANRGLDEQYF.

This clone was detected a few times. This chain links TRBV5-1 with TRBJ1-1, with D perhaps TRBD1 (6 bases). Between the trimmed V and J ends, which lost 4 bases and 12 bases, there was a span of 22 bases. The length of the CDR3 is 14 residues. CDR1 and CDR2 (germline): SGHRS, YFSETQ. The CDR3 DNA follows: TGCGCCAGCAGCCTCAATTCAGGACAGTCAAGGTCTTTCTTT. The encoded protein is CASSLNSGQSRSFF. The whole variable domain, filled in from reference TRBV5-1 and TRBJ1-1, reads KAGVTQTPRYLIKTRGQQVTLSCSPISGHRSVSWYQQTPGQGLQFLFEYFSETQRNKGNFPGRFSGRQFSNSRSEMNVSTLELGDSALYLCASSLNSGQSRSFFGQGTRLTVV.

Written as DNA, the CDR3 is TGTGCCAGCAGCGCCACTAGCGGAAACTACAATGAGCAGTTCTTC. Translated, it gives CASSATSGNYNEQFF. The chain carries TRBV9 and TRBJ2-1; TRBD2 matches at 8 bases. The CDR3 is 15 residues long. Germline-derived CDR1 and CDR2 are SGDLS and YYNGEE. J was trimmed by 3 bases and V by 3 bases; bases with no gene match: 5.

The gene calls are TRBV9 and TRBJ2-3; 10 nucleotides align to TRBD1. V dropped 4 bases and J dropped 3; count of bases not matched to a gene: 8. Germline loops: CDR1 SGDLS, CDR2 YYNGEE. This CDR3 has 16 amino acids. This chain's CDR3 is CASSPRQGARTDTQYF. The CDR3 bases are TGTGCCAGCAGCCCCCGACAGGGGGCGCGGACAGATACGCAGTATTTT.

This chain joins TRBV5-1 and TRBJ1-1, with D possibly being TRBD1 (5 bases). This CDR3 contains 15 residues. Germline V gives CDR1 SGHRS, CDR2 YFSETQ. V lost 1 base and J lost 6, with 16 bases in between. This CDR3 is CASSLNSGVQPEAFF. The CDR3 coding sequence is TGCGCCAGCAGCTTGAATTCGGGGGTACAGCCTGAAGCTTTCTTT.

The CDR3 loop reads CASTYAYTSVSYEQYF. DNA of the CDR3: TGTGCCAGCACCTACGCTTATACTAGCGTGTCCTACGAGCAGTACTTC. V usage is TRBV28 and J usage is TRBJ2-7; 7 bases match TRBD2. V lost 7 bases and J lost 1; bases outside the gene matches: 13. This CDR3 is 16 amino acids long. From germline, CDR1 is MDHEN and CDR2 SYDVKM.

This clone turned up a few times. The CDR3 region is CASSFMTITYEQYF. CDR3 sequence (DNA): TGTGCCAGCAGCTTCATGACAATAACCTACGAGCAGTACTTC. The chain links TRBV7-2 to TRBJ2-7, with D unresolved. CDR3 length: 14 residues. Between the trimmed V and J ends, which lost 3 bases and 2 bases, there was a span of 11 bases. Per the germline V gene, CDR1 is SGHTA and CDR2 is FQGNSA.

This sequence joins TRBV19 and TRBJ2-6, with D possibly TRBD1 on 6 matching bases. CDR3 size: 17 residues. CDR1 is LNHDA, CDR2 SQIVND, per germline (reference sequence). V shed 5 bases and J shed 0 bases, with 14 bases lying between them. The CDR3 spells CASSFDRLASGANVLTF. CDR3 coding DNA: TGTGCCAGTAGTTTTGACAGGCTGGCCTCTGGGGCCAACGTCCTGACTTTC.

This clone was seen a handful of times. The V call is TRBV6-4, the J call TRBJ2-7; D possibly corresponds to TRBD2 (6 bases). The CDR3 is made up of 14 amino acids. Per germline, CDR1 MRHNA and CDR2 SNTAGT. The V end was cut by 5 bases, the J end by 6 bases, with 17 bases between. This CDR3 is CASSWSEGGCEQYF. CDR3 bases: TGTGCCAGCAGTTGGTCCGAGGGAGGATGCGAGCAGTACTTC.

The rearrangement uses TRBV27 and TRBJ2-4; no definite D call. CDR3 length: 14 amino acids. V was trimmed by 7 bases and J by 8 bases, leaving 18 bases between them. Germline V CDR1 and CDR2: MNHEY, SMNVEV (reference sequence). The CDR3 region is CASKPVAGRDIQYF. The DNA for the CDR3 is TGTGCCAGCAAGCCGGTCGCCGGTCGTGACATTCAGTACTTC.

This clone was observed a handful of times. The chain recombines TRBV7-9 with TRBJ2-3, with 11 bases aligning to TRBD2. CDR3 length: 15 amino acids. Germline-derived CDR1 and CDR2 are SEHNR and FQNEAQ (reference sequence). The V gene end was trimmed by 5 bases and the J gene end by 3 bases; junction bases not matched to a gene: 4. The CDR3 nucleotides read TGTGCCAGCAGCCGAAGGACTAGCGGGACAGATACGCAGTATTTT. It encodes CASSRRTSGTDTQYF.